This TCR beta chain comes out of a study of blood T cell repertoires in COVID-19. Study as a whole: Specimens from acute and convalescent COVID-19 originated in the United States, Italy and Spain. PBMCs, B-cell-depleted T cells, or T cells provided the cDNA or gDNA that made up the material.

Authors' processing steps: For nucleated cells, counts were estimated from reference gene primer amplification. Data came from immunoSEQ multiplex PCR; TCRdb stores just in-frame clones and leaves some out. The V and J calls and the clone size are those of that table, but D and trimming were determined from the DNA. The sample contains 650,000 to 800,000 clones, approximately 90% of which appear only once. CDR3 length equals 12 residues. V was trimmed by 0 bases and J by 5 bases, leaving 6 bases between them. The V gene's germline CDR1 is SGHRS and CDR2 YFSETQ. The V call is TRBV5-1, the J call TRBJ2-7; D is unclear. This TCR derives from a woman aged 18-30 years with acute or convalescent COVID-19. Material for sequencing was peripheral blood. CDR3 DNA: TGCGCCAGCAGCTTGGGGCCCGACGAGCAGTACTTC. It codes for CASSLGPDEQYF.